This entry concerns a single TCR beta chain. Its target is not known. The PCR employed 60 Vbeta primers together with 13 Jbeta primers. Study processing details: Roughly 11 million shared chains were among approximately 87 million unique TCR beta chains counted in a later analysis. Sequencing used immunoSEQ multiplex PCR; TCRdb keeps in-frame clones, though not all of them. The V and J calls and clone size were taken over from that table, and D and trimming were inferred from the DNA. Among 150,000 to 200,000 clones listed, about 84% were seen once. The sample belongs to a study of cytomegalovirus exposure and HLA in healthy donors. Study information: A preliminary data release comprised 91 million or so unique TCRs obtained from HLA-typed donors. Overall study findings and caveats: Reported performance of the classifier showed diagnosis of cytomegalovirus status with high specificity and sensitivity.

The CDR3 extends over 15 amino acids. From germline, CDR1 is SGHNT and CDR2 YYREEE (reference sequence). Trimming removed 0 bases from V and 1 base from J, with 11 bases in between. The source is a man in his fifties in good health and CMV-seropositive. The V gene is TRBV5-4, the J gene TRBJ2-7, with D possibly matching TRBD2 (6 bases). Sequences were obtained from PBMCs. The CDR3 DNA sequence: TGTGCCAGCAGCTTGGATGTAGCGGCGTCCTACGAGCAGTACTTC. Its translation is CASSLDVAASYEQYF. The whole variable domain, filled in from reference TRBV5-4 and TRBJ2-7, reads ETGVTQSPTHLIKTRGQQVTLRCSSQSGHNTVSWYQQALGQGPQFIFQYYREEENGRGNFPPRFSGLQFPNYSSELNVNALELDDSALYLCASSLDVAASYEQYFGPGTRLTVT.